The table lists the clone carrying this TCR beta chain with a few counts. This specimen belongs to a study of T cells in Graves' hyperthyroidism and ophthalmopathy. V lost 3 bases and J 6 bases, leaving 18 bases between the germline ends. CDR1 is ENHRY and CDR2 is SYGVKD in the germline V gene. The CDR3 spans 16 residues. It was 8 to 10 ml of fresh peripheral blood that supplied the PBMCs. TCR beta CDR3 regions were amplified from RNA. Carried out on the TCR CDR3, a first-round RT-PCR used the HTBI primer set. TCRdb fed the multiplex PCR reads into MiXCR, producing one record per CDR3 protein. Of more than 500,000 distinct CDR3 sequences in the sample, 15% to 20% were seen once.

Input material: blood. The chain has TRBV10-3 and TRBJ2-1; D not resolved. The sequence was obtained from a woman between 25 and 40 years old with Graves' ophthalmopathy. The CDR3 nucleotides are TGTGCCATCAGTGATGACCAGAGTGGGATGCTCAATGAGCAGTTCTTC. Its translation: CAISDDQSGMLNEQFF.